This TCR beta chain was sequenced during a study of cytomegalovirus exposure and HLA in healthy donors. Whole-study findings and limits: Most subjects' HLA-A and HLA-B alleles were reportedly predicted from TCR beta sequences.

As regards this clone: Its antigen remains unknown.

Germline CDR1 reads KGHSH; CDR2 reads LQKENI. Trimming took 0 bases from V and 0 from J, leaving 10 bases between them. The CDR3 totals 16 residues. The primer mix had 60 Vbeta and 13 Jbeta primers. Repertoires were generated with immunoSEQ multiplex PCR, while TCRdb's copy carries only in-frame clones and drops some. The data contain roughly 190,000 clones, about 9% of them seen just once; the ten biggest clones take up 1% to 1.5%. This chain connects TRBV18 to TRBJ2-3; TRBD2 is a possible D gene (5 bases). This sequence was found in a woman in her twenties or thirties in good health and CMV-seropositive. Material: PBMCs. This chain's CDR3 is CASSPPSGGSTDTQYF. The CDR3 nucleotides are TGTGCCAGCTCACCACCCAGCGGCGGAAGCACAGATACGCAGTATTTT.